Sequencing of this T cell receptor (beta chain) was carried out in a study of cytomegalovirus exposure and HLA in healthy donors. Study-level findings and limits: Accurate prediction of most subjects' HLA-A and HLA-B alleles from TCR beta sequences was reported. The study put about 180 TCR beta chains on its list as cytomegalovirus-associated. Specific recognition of CMV antigens was confirmed in vitro for three chains (all CMV-associated).

Regarding this clone: Its matching antigen is unknown.

13 Jbeta primers and 60 Vbeta primers were used for the PCR. In the original processing: It was a later analysis that counted roughly 80 million unique TCR beta chains, of which about 10 million were shared. Sequenced by immunoSEQ multiplex PCR; TCRdb stores in-frame clones only, minus some. For V, J and clone size, that table is used; D and trimming come from the DNA. The repertoire consists of fewer than 120,000 clones, with 80% occurring once and the leading ten covering around 3%. The CDR3 has 15 residues. The germline gives CDR1 SGHNT, CDR2 YYREEE (reference sequence). After removal of 7 bases from V and 4 bases from J, the junction contained 10 bases not matched to a gene.

V gene TRBV5-4 combines with J gene TRBJ2-3; 9 positions agree with TRBD2. The sequencing input was PBMCs. The sequence derives from a woman aged 55-69 years in good health and CMV-seropositive. The CDR3 sequence is CASFGAGGVADTQYF. CDR3 nucleotides: TGTGCCAGCTTTGGGGCGGGAGGGGTGGCAGATACGCAGTATTTT.